Listed below are T cell receptor beta chains from one sample, sequenced in a study of blood T cell repertoires in COVID-19. Profiled with immunoSEQ multiplex PCR; TCRdb holds only in-frame clones, not every one. The sample gives approximately 270,000 clones, approximately 88% of which show up once; just under 6.5% is in the top ten. Sequencing was performed on peripheral blood. The origin of the receptors is a woman in her twenties or thirties with COVID-19, enrolled during active disease. Both conserved end residues are trimmed from each CDR3. Fields, in order: clone size, J gene, V gene, CDR3 protein. Size tells how often a clone was seen (once, few, many) or the class of an expanded clone, and some rows leave it out.

size: -; J: TRBJ2-7; V: TRBV5-1; CDR3: ASSLFRGTASSYEQY
size: -; J: TRBJ2-7; V: TRBV6-5; CDR3: ASSLDRNYEQY
size: -; J: TRBJ2-1; V: TRBV28; CDR3: ASSLAGLTYNEQF
size: -; J: TRBJ2-5; V: TRBV18; CDR3: ASSPDLQETQY
size: once; J: TRBJ2-3; V: TRBV10-3; CDR3: AISERGRGTDTQY
size: -; J: TRBJ1-6; V: TRBV19; CDR3: ASRPEQGTRNSPLH
size: -; J: TRBJ2-2; V: TRBV7-9; CDR3: ASSFGTGELF
size: -; J: TRBJ2-5; V: TRBV15; CDR3: ATSRSDEYQETQY
size: few; J: TRBJ2-1; V: TRBV10-2; CDR3: ASAPGAAGKQF
size: -; J: TRBJ1-6; V: TRBV5-4; CDR3: ASSRDRGYNSPLH
size: once; J: TRBJ2-1; V: TRBV7-2; CDR3: ASSLAAGSYNEQF
size: -; J: TRBJ2-1; V: TRBV9; CDR3: ASSVLPESNEQF
size: -; J: TRBJ2-4; V: TRBV4-3; CDR3: ASSARLAKNIQY
size: -; J: TRBJ1-1; V: TRBV18; CDR3: ASSPVQGDTEAF
size: -; J: TRBJ2-3; V: TRBV2; CDR3: ASRDSGADTQY
size: -; J: TRBJ2-2; V: TRBV9; CDR3: ASSPGTSGGTAGELF
size: -; J: TRBJ1-4; V: TRBV6-5; CDR3: ASSYSTPAGDEKLF
size: -; J: TRBJ1-2; V: TRBV11-2; CDR3: ASSSRVNGYT
size: -; J: TRBJ1-4; V: TRBV7-2; CDR3: ASSLLPRGGVDEKLF
size: -; J: TRBJ1-1; V: TRBV6-5; CDR3: ASSYEGDTEAF
size: -; J: TRBJ1-5; V: TRBV10-1; CDR3: ASSSTGVGPQH
size: once; J: TRBJ1-2; V: TRBV7-2; CDR3: ASSTRGQYGYT
size: -; J: TRBJ1-6; V: TRBV4-1; CDR3: ASSQHRTGRLSSPLH
size: -; J: TRBJ2-3; V: TRBV6-1; CDR3: ASSLTRGLDTQY
size: -; J: TRBJ2-1; V: TRBV24-1; CDR3: ATRSTSGGYNEQF
size: few; J: TRBJ2-1; V: TRBV18; CDR3: ASSPPSGSKDEQF
size: -; J: TRBJ1-2; V: TRBV3-1/TRBV3-2; CDR3: ASSQGGTRSGYT
size: -; J: TRBJ1-2; V: TRBV7-9; CDR3: ASSAGTGRGYT
size: -; J: TRBJ1-4; V: TRBV4-3; CDR3: ASSPRPGYEKLF
size: few; J: TRBJ2-6; V: TRBV6-2/TRBV6-3; CDR3: ASSSGSSGANVLT
size: -; J: TRBJ2-2; V: TRBV6-5; CDR3: ASSYSKPGELF
size: -; J: TRBJ2-3; V: TRBV10-3; CDR3: ATTHRVGQADTQY
size: -; J: TRBJ2-1; V: TRBV27; CDR3: ASSLLAGASYNEQF
size: -; J: TRBJ2-7; V: TRBV29-1; CDR3: SVEGSVEQY
size: once; J: TRBJ2-2; V: TRBV28; CDR3: ASSLSGENTGELF
size: few; J: TRBJ1-2; V: TRBV19; CDR3: ASSIGIVRGDYGYT
size: -; J: TRBJ2-7; V: TRBV5-1; CDR3: ASSSTRDRGPYEQY
size: -; J: TRBJ1-2; V: TRBV6-5; CDR3: ASSYAGGSYGYT
size: few; J: TRBJ2-2; V: TRBV4-2; CDR3: ASSHGGGANTGELF
size: -; J: TRBJ1-1; V: TRBV28; CDR3: ASNFRLGDLKFANTEAF
size: -; J: TRBJ2-1; V: TRBV28; CDR3: ATSRAYNEQF
size: once; J: TRBJ2-5; V: TRBV18; CDR3: ASSPNFGTATQETQY
size: few; J: TRBJ1-5; V: TRBV7-2; CDR3: ASSLGGQGHQPQH
size: -; J: TRBJ1-1; V: TRBV5-6; CDR3: ASSQRQGAKAF
size: once; J: TRBJ2-7; V: TRBV7-6; CDR3: ASSLGTGGGYEQY
size: -; J: TRBJ1-4; V: TRBV27; CDR3: ASRRGGGNEKLF
size: -; J: TRBJ1-5; V: TRBV2; CDR3: ASRRRGPNQPQH
size: -; J: TRBJ2-3; V: TRBV3-1/TRBV3-2; CDR3: ASSQDVPGTPY
size: -; J: TRBJ2-7; V: TRBV4-1; CDR3: ASSLTTTGANYEQY
size: -; J: TRBJ2-1; V: TRBV2; CDR3: ASSGWTGGRDEQF
size: once; J: TRBJ2-3; V: TRBV24-1; CDR3: ATSDSDREADTQY